Listed here are 10 T cell receptor beta chains from one sample, sequenced in a study of cytomegalovirus exposure and HLA in healthy donors (dated by TCRdb to 2016 to 2017). The method was the immunoSEQ multiplex PCR assay. For the multiplex PCR, a mixture combining 60 forward primers for TCR Vbeta segments and 13 reverse primers for TCR Jbeta segments was used. This immuneACCESS table, as held by TCRdb, lists in-frame sequences with V and J called but not all clones. Of the missing ones, under half trace to an unresolved V gene in checked studies; the others have no known cause. The sample table shows over 120,000 clones, and roughly 80% are seen once. The ten top clones hold 4.5% of the sample. The source material was PBMCs. The receptors were gathered from a middle-aged man in good health and CMV-seronegative.

V and J are TRBV18 and TRBJ1-5; TRBD1 agrees at 9 bases. The CDR3 is 16 amino acids. Germline trimming cut 5 bases from V and 2 bases from J; bases unmatched to any gene: 7. The V gene's germline CDR1 is KGHSH and CDR2 LQKENI. The CDR3 reads CASSANRGQGNQPQHF. CDR3 in DNA: TGTGCCAGCTCAGCTAACAGGGGGCAAGGCAATCAGCCCCAGCATTTT. Full variable domain (rest looked up from reference TRBV18 and TRBJ1-5): NAGVMQNPRHLVRRRGQEARLRCSPMKGHSHVYWYRQLPEEGLKFMVYLQKENIIDESGMPKERFSAEFPKEGPSILRIQQVVRGDSAAYFCASSANRGQGNQPQHFGDGTRLSIL.

The chain combines TRBV28 with TRBJ2-7; 7 positions match TRBD1. CDR1 and CDR2 (germline): MDHEN, SYDVKM. The CDR3 spans 12 residues. V gave up 9 bases and J gave up 6 bases; unmatched junction bases: 8. The CDR3 sequence is CASDRVAGEQYF. CDR3 DNA: TGTGCCAGTGACAGGGTGGCGGGCGAGCAGTACTTC.

The chain recombines TRBV6-5 with TRBJ1-1; 9 bases agree with TRBD1. CDR1 MNHEY and CDR2 SVGAGI come from the germline V gene. V dropped 5 bases and J dropped 1; count of bases not matched to a gene: 5. This CDR3 comprises 15 residues. CDR3 nucleotide sequence: TGTGCCAGCAGTAATCACAGGGGGCGGAACACTGAAGCTTTCTTT. Translation gives CASSNHRGRNTEAFF.

This sequence joins TRBV28 and TRBJ2-1; 10 nucleotides agree with TRBD1. V trimming: 2 bases; J trimming: 8 bases; junction bases outside the gene matches: 9. From germline, CDR1 is MDHEN and CDR2 SYDVKM. There are 16 residues in the CDR3. The CDR3 sequence: CASSLSGTGVGDEQFF. CDR3 bases: TGTGCCAGCAGTTTAAGTGGGACAGGGGTTGGGGATGAGCAGTTCTTC.

This chain links TRBV29-1 with TRBJ2-3; 10 bases match TRBD1. From germline, CDR1 is SQVTM and CDR2 ANQGSEA. The CDR3 extends over 13 amino acids. Losses at the gene ends were 4 bases for V and 4 bases for J; bases not matched to a gene: 2. CDR3 in amino acids: CSVGTGGADTQYF. DNA of the CDR3: TGCAGCGTTGGGACAGGGGGTGCAGATACGCAGTATTTT.

The V call is TRBV6-1, the J call TRBJ2-7; 12 positions agree with TRBD1. CDR1 is MNHNS, CDR2 SASEGT, per germline. The CDR3 has 15 residues. J gave up 5 bases and V 7 bases, and 9 bases lay outside the gene matches. CDR3: CASTSGGTGGDEQYF. CDR3 in DNA: TGTGCCAGCACTTCGGGGGGGACAGGGGGCGACGAGCAGTACTTC.

The gene calls are TRBV19 and TRBJ2-7; 10 nucleotides line up with TRBD2. There are 13 residues in the CDR3. Trimming removed 5 bases from V and 3 bases from J; junction bases left unmatched: 1. CDR1 is LNHDA, CDR2 SQIVND, per germline (reference sequence). CDR3 in DNA: TGTGCCAGTAGTGCTAGCGGGGGCTACGAGCAGTACTTC. Translation gives CASSASGGYEQYF. Variable domain in full (rest from reference TRBV19 and TRBJ2-7): DGGITQSPKYLFRKEGQNVTLSCEQNLNHDAMYWYRQDPGQGLRLIYYSQIVNDFQKGDIAEGYSVSREKKESFPLTVTSAQKNPTAFYLCASSASGGYEQYFGPGTRLTVT.

The chain carries TRBV29-1 and TRBJ1-2; D gene unclear. The V end lost 4 bases, the J end lost 4 bases, and 7 bases lay between the germline ends. The CDR3 length is 11 residues. Germline V gene lookup returns CDR1 SQVTM and CDR2 ANQGSEA. CDR3 bases: TGCAGCGTTGCTACAGTCTATGGCTACACCTTC. Encoded protein: CSVATVYGYTF.

J is TRBJ2-3 and V is TRBV7-7; D may be TRBD1 (5 bases). This CDR3 comprises 15 residues. Trimming took 2 bases from V and 1 from J, leaving 10 bases between them. Germline lookup yields CDR1 SSHAT and CDR2 FNYEAQ (reference sequence). The CDR3 loop is CASSLQGGGTDTQYF. The CDR3 nucleotides read TGTGCCAGCAGCTTACAGGGTGGGGGCACAGATACGCAGTATTTT.

The rearrangement joins TRBV9 to TRBJ1-3, with D perhaps matching TRBD1 (6 bases). Trimming removed 3 bases at V and 2 bases at J, with 18 bases between. Looked up from germline, CDR1 is SGDLS and CDR2 is YYNGEE. The CDR3 is made up of 17 amino acids. The CDR3 nucleotides are TGTGCCAGCAGCGCGACCTGGGGACACCTAACTGGAAACACCATATATTTT. Its protein is CASSATWGHLTGNTIYF.